This TCR beta chain was obtained from a study of technical replicates of blood from a few donors. Trimming cost V 6 bases and J 5 bases, with 13 bases left between them. Germline CDR1 and CDR2: SNHLY and FYNNEI. This CDR3 is 13 amino acids long. TCRdb's table, derived via immunoSEQ multiplex PCR, lists solely in-frame clones and lacks some. Counted here are 65,000 to 95,000 clones, around 94% occurring once; the ten biggest clones make up about 0.39%. The sequence came from a human donor in good health. The chain is built from TRBV2 and TRBJ1-1; a weak D match, TRBD1 (5 bases). Sequencing was performed on T cells isolated from PBMCs. CDR3 sequence reads: CASRSREGTEAFF. The CDR3 nucleotides are TGTGCCAGCAGAAGCAGGGAAGGGACTGAAGCTTTCTTT.